This is a list of T cell receptor beta chains from one sample in a study of blood T cell repertoires in COVID-19. Data came from immunoSEQ multiplex PCR; TCRdb stores just in-frame clones and leaves some out. In the table there are around 400,000 clones, approximately 89% of which are singletons. The sample was PBMCs or T cells enriched from blood (not recorded which). The origin of the receptors is a woman in her thirties who had recovered from COVID-19. Both conserved end residues are part of each CDR3. Each record gives: V gene, J gene, CDR3 length, clone size, D gene, CDR3 DNA, CDR3 protein. A D gene is named only where the DNA matches it firmly. Not all rows give a size; the values are once, few, many and, for expanded clones, a class.

v_call: TRBV28; j_call: TRBJ1-5; cdr3_length: 14; clone_size: -; d_call: -; cdr3_nt: TGTGCCAGCAGTCTGTCGGGGAGCAATCAGCCCCAGCATTTT; cdr3_aa: CASSLSGSNQPQHF
v_call: TRBV18; j_call: TRBJ2-1; cdr3_length: 13; clone_size: few; d_call: -; cdr3_nt: TGTGCCAGCTCACCACCGACAACCAATGAGCAGTTCTTC; cdr3_aa: CASSPPTTNEQFF
v_call: TRBV6-2/TRBV6-3; j_call: TRBJ1-2; cdr3_length: 16; clone_size: -; d_call: TRBD1; cdr3_nt: TGTGCCAGCAGCTCAGTTGGACAGGCGGTTAACTATGGCTACACCTTC; cdr3_aa: CASSSVGQAVNYGYTF
v_call: TRBV28; j_call: TRBJ2-7; cdr3_length: 15; clone_size: -; d_call: -; cdr3_nt: TGTGCCAGCAGTTTAACCCCACCGGTATCCTACGAGCAGTACTTC; cdr3_aa: CASSLTPPVSYEQYF
v_call: TRBV2; j_call: TRBJ2-2; cdr3_length: 14; clone_size: -; d_call: -; cdr3_nt: TGTGCCAGCAGGGTCCAGGGGCCTACAGGGGAGCTGTTTTTT; cdr3_aa: CASRVQGPTGELFF
v_call: TRBV9; j_call: TRBJ2-1; cdr3_length: 14; clone_size: -; d_call: TRBD2; cdr3_nt: TGTGCCAGCACCTCCGGGACTAGCTACAATGAGCAGTTCTTC; cdr3_aa: CASTSGTSYNEQFF
v_call: TRBV10-3; j_call: TRBJ1-1; cdr3_length: 15; clone_size: -; d_call: TRBD1; cdr3_nt: TGTGCCATCAGTGGAAAGGACAGGGTTGTCACTGAAGCTTTCTTT; cdr3_aa: CAISGKDRVVTEAFF
v_call: TRBV5-1; j_call: TRBJ2-3; cdr3_length: 15; clone_size: -; d_call: TRBD2; cdr3_nt: TGCGCCAGCAGCACCCTAGCGGGAGGGCCGGATACGCAGTATTTT; cdr3_aa: CASSTLAGGPDTQYF
v_call: TRBV28; j_call: TRBJ2-2; cdr3_length: 16; clone_size: few; d_call: TRBD2; cdr3_nt: TGTGCCAGCAGCCCCCCCCTAGCGGGAATCACCGGGGAGCTGTTTTTT; cdr3_aa: CASSPPLAGITGELFF
v_call: TRBV27; j_call: TRBJ1-3; cdr3_length: 12; clone_size: -; d_call: TRBD1; cdr3_nt: TGTGCCAGCCGGACAGGGCAAAACACCATATATTTT; cdr3_aa: CASRTGQNTIYF
v_call: TRBV5-1; j_call: TRBJ2-7; cdr3_length: 14; clone_size: -; d_call: -; cdr3_nt: TGCGCCAGCAGCTTGGTTGTCAGGGCTTACGAGCAGTACTTC; cdr3_aa: CASSLVVRAYEQYF
v_call: TRBV29-1; j_call: TRBJ2-7; cdr3_length: 13; clone_size: once; d_call: -; cdr3_nt: TGCAGCGTTGTGGACAGTTATTCCTACGAGCAGTACTTC; cdr3_aa: CSVVDSYSYEQYF
v_call: TRBV11-2; j_call: TRBJ1-2; cdr3_length: 12; clone_size: -; d_call: -; cdr3_nt: TGTGCCAGCAGCGGATACTATCGGGGCTACACCTTC; cdr3_aa: CASSGYYRGYTF
v_call: TRBV11-2; j_call: TRBJ1-6; cdr3_length: 14; clone_size: -; d_call: -; cdr3_nt: TGTGCCAGCAGCCTTTTGCCAGTTAATTCACCCCTCCACTTT; cdr3_aa: CASSLLPVNSPLHF
v_call: TRBV25-1; j_call: TRBJ1-3; cdr3_length: 15; clone_size: -; d_call: -; cdr3_nt: TGTGCCAGCAGTGAATTTGGGGGGTCCGGAAACACCATATATTTT; cdr3_aa: CASSEFGGSGNTIYF
v_call: TRBV28; j_call: TRBJ1-2; cdr3_length: 14; clone_size: -; d_call: TRBD1; cdr3_nt: TGTGCCAGCAGTCCCACGACAGGGTTTGGAGGCTACACCTTC; cdr3_aa: CASSPTTGFGGYTF
v_call: TRBV7-9; j_call: TRBJ2-1; cdr3_length: 13; clone_size: -; d_call: TRBD2; cdr3_nt: TGTGCCAGCAGCTCAGGACTAGCCGGTGAGCAGTTCTTC; cdr3_aa: CASSSGLAGEQFF
v_call: TRBV4-3; j_call: TRBJ1-1; cdr3_length: 15; clone_size: -; d_call: -; cdr3_nt: TGCGCCAGCAGCCAAGTGGGGGGAGGGTTTACTGAAGCTTTCTTT; cdr3_aa: CASSQVGGGFTEAFF
v_call: TRBV30; j_call: TRBJ1-2; cdr3_length: 13; clone_size: once; d_call: -; cdr3_nt: TGTGCCTGGAGTGTACCGGTAGAGGATGGCTACACCTTC; cdr3_aa: CAWSVPVEDGYTF
v_call: TRBV5-4; j_call: TRBJ2-6; cdr3_length: 16; clone_size: -; d_call: -; cdr3_nt: TGTGCCAGCAGCCCCGCGGTGAGACGCGTAGCCAACGTCCTGACTTTC; cdr3_aa: CASSPAVRRVANVLTF
v_call: TRBV27; j_call: TRBJ2-7; cdr3_length: 13; clone_size: -; d_call: -; cdr3_nt: TGTGCCAGCAGTTCCGGGAGAGGTTACGAGCAGTACTTC; cdr3_aa: CASSSGRGYEQYF
v_call: TRBV19; j_call: TRBJ2-7; cdr3_length: 17; clone_size: -; d_call: -; cdr3_nt: TGTGCCAGTAGTTCCCGTTTGGGGGACTCCAACTCCTACGAGCAGTACTTC; cdr3_aa: CASSSRLGDSNSYEQYF
v_call: TRBV19; j_call: TRBJ2-2; cdr3_length: 18; clone_size: -; d_call: TRBD2; cdr3_nt: TGTGCCAGTAGTAATTTTCTAGCGGGAGGACCGAACACCGGGGAGCTGTTTTTT; cdr3_aa: CASSNFLAGGPNTGELFF
v_call: TRBV6-5; j_call: TRBJ2-5; cdr3_length: 14; clone_size: -; d_call: TRBD1; cdr3_nt: TGTGCCAGCAGCGGACAGGGGGTGGCAGGGACCCAGTACTTC; cdr3_aa: CASSGQGVAGTQYF
v_call: TRBV28; j_call: TRBJ2-7; cdr3_length: 13; clone_size: -; d_call: -; cdr3_nt: TGTGCCAGCAACTCCTACACGGGGATCGAGCAGTACTTC; cdr3_aa: CASNSYTGIEQYF
v_call: TRBV30; j_call: TRBJ1-5; cdr3_length: 12; clone_size: -; d_call: -; cdr3_nt: TGTGCCTGGAGTCGCGAAGGGGAGCCCCAGCATTTT; cdr3_aa: CAWSREGEPQHF
v_call: TRBV10-3; j_call: TRBJ2-5; cdr3_length: 14; clone_size: -; d_call: TRBD2; cdr3_nt: TGTGCCATCAGTAGTAGCGGGAGACAAGAGACCCAGTACTTC; cdr3_aa: CAISSSGRQETQYF
v_call: TRBV7-9; j_call: TRBJ1-2; cdr3_length: 16; clone_size: -; d_call: -; cdr3_nt: TGTGCCAGCAGAACCGGACTGGGACTGAGCGGCTATGGCTACACCTTC; cdr3_aa: CASRTGLGLSGYGYTF
v_call: TRBV2; j_call: TRBJ2-3; cdr3_length: 14; clone_size: -; d_call: -; cdr3_nt: TGCGCCTCAGCGGTCGGCCCGGCGGGAGATACGCAGTATTTT; cdr3_aa: CASAVGPAGDTQYF
v_call: TRBV28; j_call: TRBJ1-3; cdr3_length: 16; clone_size: -; d_call: -; cdr3_nt: TGTGCCAGCAGTCTACAGGGTAGTCGCTCTGGAAACACCATATATTTT; cdr3_aa: CASSLQGSRSGNTIYF
v_call: TRBV6-5; j_call: TRBJ1-1; cdr3_length: 11; clone_size: -; d_call: TRBD1; cdr3_nt: TGTGCCAGCAGTTCGACAGGGGGAGCTTTCTTT; cdr3_aa: CASSSTGGAFF
v_call: TRBV29-1; j_call: TRBJ1-1; cdr3_length: 11; clone_size: -; d_call: -; cdr3_nt: TGCAGCGGATCACAGAACACTGAAGCTTTCTTT; cdr3_aa: CSGSQNTEAFF
v_call: TRBV5-1; j_call: TRBJ1-4; cdr3_length: 15; clone_size: -; d_call: TRBD1; cdr3_nt: TGCGCCAGCAGCTTAACAGGGGTCGATAATGAAAAACTGTTTTTT; cdr3_aa: CASSLTGVDNEKLFF
v_call: TRBV9; j_call: TRBJ1-5; cdr3_length: 17; clone_size: -; d_call: -; cdr3_nt: TGTGCCAGCAGCCTTACCGGACAGCACTATAGCAATCAGCCCCAGCATTTT; cdr3_aa: CASSLTGQHYSNQPQHF
v_call: TRBV6-5; j_call: TRBJ1-1; cdr3_length: 15; clone_size: -; d_call: TRBD1; cdr3_nt: TGTGCCAGCAGTTACGAGCCGACAGGGGGAACTGAAGCTTTCTTT; cdr3_aa: CASSYEPTGGTEAFF
v_call: TRBV28; j_call: TRBJ2-7; cdr3_length: 14; clone_size: -; d_call: -; cdr3_nt: TGTGCCAGCAGCCCCAACCTGGGGGGATACGAGCAGTACTTC; cdr3_aa: CASSPNLGGYEQYF
v_call: TRBV28; j_call: TRBJ1-3; cdr3_length: 16; clone_size: -; d_call: TRBD1; cdr3_nt: TGTGCCAGCAGTTCGCAGGGACAGGGGGCCATTAACACCATATATTTT; cdr3_aa: CASSSQGQGAINTIYF
v_call: TRBV5-1; j_call: TRBJ1-2; cdr3_length: 14; clone_size: once; d_call: TRBD1; cdr3_nt: TGCGCCAGCAGCGGGAAGGGGGCAGGCTATGGCTACACCTTC; cdr3_aa: CASSGKGAGYGYTF
v_call: TRBV30; j_call: TRBJ1-6; cdr3_length: 15; clone_size: -; d_call: -; cdr3_nt: TGTGCCTGGCGGACAGACCCAATCATTAATTCACCCCTCCACTTT; cdr3_aa: CAWRTDPIINSPLHF
v_call: TRBV7-9; j_call: TRBJ2-1; cdr3_length: 18; clone_size: -; d_call: TRBD2; cdr3_nt: TGTGCCAGCACCCCGGGACTAGCGGGAGCGGACTCCTACAATGAGCAGTTCTTC; cdr3_aa: CASTPGLAGADSYNEQFF
v_call: TRBV4-3; j_call: TRBJ2-7; cdr3_length: 16; clone_size: -; d_call: TRBD1; cdr3_nt: TGCGCCAGCAGCCAAGGGATCGGGACAGTTTCCTACGAGCAGTACTTC; cdr3_aa: CASSQGIGTVSYEQYF
v_call: TRBV2; j_call: TRBJ2-5; cdr3_length: 14; clone_size: once; d_call: -; cdr3_nt: TGTGCCAGCAGCCCTGGGGGGGGCCGGGAGACCCAGTACTTC; cdr3_aa: CASSPGGGRETQYF
v_call: TRBV9; j_call: TRBJ2-7; cdr3_length: 15; clone_size: -; d_call: -; cdr3_nt: TGTGCCAGCAGCGTAGAGGCGGGAAGCTCCTACGAGCAGTACTTC; cdr3_aa: CASSVEAGSSYEQYF
v_call: TRBV28; j_call: TRBJ2-1; cdr3_length: 17; clone_size: -; d_call: TRBD2; cdr3_nt: TGTGCCAGCAGTTACGGGACTAGCGGGAGGTGGTTCAATGAGCAGTTCTTC; cdr3_aa: CASSYGTSGRWFNEQFF
v_call: TRBV24-1; j_call: TRBJ1-2; cdr3_length: 14; clone_size: -; d_call: -; cdr3_nt: TGTGCCACCCAGGCCTCCAGAGTTAACTATGGCTACACCTTC; cdr3_aa: CATQASRVNYGYTF
v_call: TRBV5-1; j_call: TRBJ2-3; cdr3_length: 14; clone_size: -; d_call: TRBD1; cdr3_nt: TGCGCCAGCAGCTTGGCACAGGGGACAGATACGCAGTATTTT; cdr3_aa: CASSLAQGTDTQYF
v_call: TRBV4-2; j_call: TRBJ1-3; cdr3_length: 16; clone_size: -; d_call: -; cdr3_nt: TGTGCCAGCAGCCAAGAGAGCGGGTCCTCTGGAAACACCATATATTTT; cdr3_aa: CASSQESGSSGNTIYF
v_call: TRBV18; j_call: TRBJ2-5; cdr3_length: 14; clone_size: -; d_call: -; cdr3_nt: TGTGCCAGCTCACCGGATACAGGGCGAGAGACCCAGTACTTC; cdr3_aa: CASSPDTGRETQYF